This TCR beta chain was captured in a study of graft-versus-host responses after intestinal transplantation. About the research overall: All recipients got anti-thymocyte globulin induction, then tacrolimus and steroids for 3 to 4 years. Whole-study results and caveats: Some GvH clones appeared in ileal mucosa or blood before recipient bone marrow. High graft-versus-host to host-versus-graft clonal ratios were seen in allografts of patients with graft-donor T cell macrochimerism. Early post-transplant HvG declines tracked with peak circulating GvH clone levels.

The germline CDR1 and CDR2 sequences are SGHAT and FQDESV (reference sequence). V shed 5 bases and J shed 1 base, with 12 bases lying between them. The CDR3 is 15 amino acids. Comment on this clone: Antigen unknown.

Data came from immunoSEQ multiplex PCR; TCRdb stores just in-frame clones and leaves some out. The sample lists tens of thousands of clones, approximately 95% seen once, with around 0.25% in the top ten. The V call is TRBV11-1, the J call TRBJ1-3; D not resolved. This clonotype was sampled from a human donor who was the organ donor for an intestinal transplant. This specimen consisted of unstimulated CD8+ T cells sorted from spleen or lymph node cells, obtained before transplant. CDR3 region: CASSPEMGSGNTIYF. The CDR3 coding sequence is TGTGCCAGCAGCCCGGAGATGGGTTCTGGAAACACCATATATTTT.